Listed here are 9 T cell receptor beta chains from one sample, sequenced in a study of OX40 agonist ivuxolimab in advanced cancers. Produced via immunoSEQ multiplex PCR; TCRdb's table is partial and in-frame only. This sample has about 73,000 clones; approximately 90% occur once, and the top ten carry under 0.6%. The material was CD4+ or CD8+ T cells sorted from blood, obtained in a trial of the OX40 agonist ivuxolimab. The receptors stem from an adult with an advanced solid tumor such as melanoma, head and neck, liver or kidney cancer.

The chain links TRBV13 to TRBJ2-1, with unresolved D. Germline V gives CDR1 PRHDT, CDR2 FYEKMQ (reference sequence). There are 10 residues in the CDR3. Trimming left V 5 bases short and J 10 bases short, with 6 bases between. The chain's CDR3 is CASSTREQFF. CDR3 nucleotide sequence: TGTGCCAGCAGCACCCGGGAGCAGTTCTTC.

The DNA for the CDR3 is TGCAGCGCGCCTAAGAACACCGGGGAGCTGTTTTTT. Translated, it gives CSAPKNTGELFF. The chain joins TRBV29-1 to TRBJ2-2; no reliable D call. The CDR3 has 12 amino acids. Germline assignment: CDR1 SQVTM and CDR2 ANQGSEA. V lost 7 bases to trimming and J lost 1 base, with 7 bases between them.

The V and J genes are TRBV4-3 and TRBJ2-5, with TRBD2 matching 8 bases. Trimming at V came to 0 bases and at J to 5 bases, leaving 14 bases not matched to a gene. CDR1 and CDR2 (germline): LGHNA, YSLEER. The CDR3 is made up of 18 amino acids. CDR3 nucleotides: TGCGCCAGCAGCCAAGATCGTGTGGGCTCAGCGGGAGTTGAGACCCAGTACTTC. It codes for CASSQDRVGSAGVETQYF.

This clone was counted a single time. This sequence joins TRBV28 and TRBJ2-7; 8 nucleotides align to TRBD1. After removal of 3 bases from V and 3 bases from J, the junction contained 10 bases not matched to a gene. Looked up from germline, CDR1 is MDHEN and CDR2 is SYDVKM. The CDR3 contains 16 residues. DNA of the CDR3: TGTGCCAGCAGTTTTCCAGCGGTACAGGGGGACTACGAGCAGTACTTC. Protein: CASSFPAVQGDYEQYF.

This clone was seen only a few times. The J gene is TRBJ1-4, the V gene TRBV29-1; 7 nucleotides agree with TRBD1. The CDR3 length is 13 residues. Trimming cost V 6 bases and J 7 bases; bases outside gene matches: 8. Germline CDR1 SQVTM, CDR2 ANQGSEA. CDR3 residues: CSVRQGGGEKLFF. The CDR3 DNA sequence: TGCAGCGTCCGCCAGGGGGGAGGTGAAAAACTGTTTTTT.

V is TRBV28 and J is TRBJ2-1; 7 bases fit TRBD2. V trimming: 9 bases; J trimming: 1 base; junction bases outside the gene matches: 6. Germline V gives CDR1 MDHEN, CDR2 SYDVKM. CDR3 length equals 14 residues. The CDR3: CASQSGISYNEQFF. The CDR3 nucleotides are TGTGCCAGTCAGAGCGGGATTTCCTACAATGAGCAGTTCTTC. The whole variable domain, remainder taken from reference TRBV28 and TRBJ2-1, is DVKVTQSSRYLVKRTGEKVFLECVQDMDHENMFWYRQDPGLGLRLIYFSYDVKMKEKGDIPEGYSVSREKKERFSLILESASTNQTSMYLCASQSGISYNEQFFGPGTRLTVL.

This rearrangement joins TRBV7-2 to TRBJ2-3; D is possibly TRBD1 (6 bases). CDR1 and CDR2 (germline): SGHTA, FQGNSA. The V end was cut by 0 bases, the J end by 1 base, with 8 bases between. CDR3 length: 15 amino acids. CDR3 sequence: CASSLAGQRTDTQYF. The CDR3 DNA sequence: TGTGCCAGCAGCTTAGCGGGACAACGCACAGATACGCAGTATTTT.

Here the CDR3 DNA reads TGTGCCAGCAGTCAATGGGGTTACGAGCAGTACTTC. It codes for CASSQWGYEQYF. The chain couples TRBV5-4 to TRBJ2-7; D is undetermined. V was shortened by 5 bases and J by 4 bases, with 10 bases between the two germline ends. CDR3 length: 12 residues. CDR1 is SGHNT and CDR2 is YYREEE in the germline V gene (reference sequence).

J is TRBJ2-3 and V is TRBV2; D is possibly TRBD1 or TRBD2 (5 bases each). The CDR3 runs 14 residues. V lost 5 bases, J lost 6 bases, and 15 bases lay in between. Germline lookup yields CDR1 SNHLY and CDR2 FYNNEI. The CDR3 reads CASSRDGTRDTQYF. The CDR3 bases are TGTGCCAGCAGTCGGGACGGGACGAGGGATACGCAGTATTTT.